This T cell receptor beta chain derives from a study of T cells in Graves' hyperthyroidism and ophthalmopathy. Amplified TCR beta CDR3 regions derived from RNA transcripts. The TCR CDR3 first-round RT-PCR relied on the HTBI primer set. A single record per CDR3 protein comes from TCRdb applying MiXCR to the multiplex PCR reads. The sample gives hundreds of thousands of distinct CDR3 sequences, around a sixth of which show up once; around 14% is in the top ten. This clonotype showed up many times. Germline CDR1 MNHEY, CDR2 SMNVEV (reference sequence). V was trimmed by 7 bases and J by 0 bases, leaving 21 bases between them. The length of the CDR3 is 17 residues.

This clonotype was sampled from a woman younger than 30 with Graves' hyperthyroidism. This rearrangement joins TRBV27 to TRBJ1-1; D might be TRBD1 (6 bases). The sequenced sample consisted of blood. CDR3 nucleotide sequence: TGTGCCAGCAAGAGAAGGACGGGGGCTTCCATGAACACTGAAGCTTTCTTT. Its translation is CASKRRTGASMNTEAFF.